Below, 4 T cell receptor beta chains from the same sample are listed, as sequenced in a study of PD-1 blockade in classical Hodgkin lymphoma. In every patient, relapse followed autologous stem cell transplantation, while exposure to brentuximab vedotin differed. Profiled with immunoSEQ multiplex PCR; TCRdb holds only in-frame clones, not every one. This sample has 95,000 to 100,000 clones, with 75% to 90% found just once. The sequenced sample was peripheral blood mononuclear cells (PBMCs), obtained before the second cycle of nivolumab. These receptors all come from a human donor with classical Hodgkin lymphoma.

The CDR3 region has the DNA TGTGCCAGCAGCTTTCGCCAGGGCAATCAGCCCCAGCATTTT. Its translation is CASSFRQGNQPQHF. V is TRBV7-2 and J is TRBJ1-5, with D hard to call. With 3 bases removed from V and 2 bases from J, the gap between germline ends came to 8 bases. In germline, CDR1 is SGHTA, CDR2 FQGNSA. The CDR3 runs 14 residues. Full variable domain (outside the CDR3, taken from reference TRBV7-2 and TRBJ1-5): GAGVSQSPSNKVTEKGKDVELRCDPISGHTALYWYRQSLGQGLEFLIYFQGNSAPDKSGLPSDRFSAERTGGSVSTLTIQRTQQEDSAVYLCASSFRQGNQPQHFGDGTRLSIL.

The chain carries TRBV4-3 and TRBJ2-1; no clear D. Germline loops: CDR1 LGHNA, CDR2 YSLEER. Between the trimmed V and J ends, which lost 1 base and 5 bases, there was a span of 12 bases. The CDR3 sequence is 15 residues long. CDR3 sequence reads: CASSQGLGSNNEQFF. The CDR3 region has the DNA TGCGCCAGCAGCCAAGGGCTCGGCAGCAACAATGAGCAGTTCTTC.

The chain combines TRBV30 with TRBJ1-2; the D is unclear. Germline V gives CDR1 GTSNPN, CDR2 SVGIG (reference sequence). V lost 0 bases, J lost 7 bases, and 9 bases lay in between. This CDR3 has 12 amino acids. Written as DNA, the CDR3 is TGTGCCTGGAGTGTAGCCGTGCGTGGCTACACCTTC. Translation gives CAWSVAVRGYTF.

This chain links TRBV6-5 with TRBJ2-1; D ambiguous. Germline CDR1 is MNHEY and CDR2 is SVGAGI. The CDR3 is 13 amino acids. The V gene lost 5 bases and the J gene lost 7 bases, with 12 bases spanning the gap. CDR3 sequence reads: CASSRTRRNEQFF. The CDR3 region has the DNA TGTGCCAGCAGTCGGACCCGTCGTAATGAGCAGTTCTTC.